This T cell receptor (beta chain) emerged from a study of long-term antiretroviral therapy in people with HIV. General study points: The study found that diversity rose after ART but stayed below transplant donor controls.

The CDR3 consists of 15 residues. Germline assignment: CDR1 MGHDK and CDR2 SYGVNS. V gave up 2 bases and J gave up 4 bases, with 11 bases separating them. The assay, immunoSEQ v3.0, was run at survey level. Generated by immunoSEQ multiplex PCR, the TCRdb table keeps only in-frame clones and is missing some. The table includes about 39,000 clones, roughly 90% detected once. As regards this clone: The antigen is unknown.

The chain employs TRBV25-1 and TRBJ2-2, with D possibly TRBD1 on 5 matching bases. The clonotype comes from a woman aged 50 to 65 with HIV. Sequences were derived from unsorted PBMCs, sampled 1.2 years after starting antiretroviral therapy. DNA for the CDR3: TGTGCCAGCAGTGAACCGTCGACAGTCACCGGGGAGCTGTTTTTT. Translation: CASSEPSTVTGELFF.